One T cell receptor (beta chain) is described in this entry. The record originates from a study of T cell responses to AZD1222 COVID-19 vaccine. The V gene's germline CDR1 is MNHEY and CDR2 SVGAGI. After removal of 6 bases from V and 9 bases from J, the junction contained 5 bases not matched to a gene. The CDR3 is made up of 13 amino acids. Clones were read by immunoSEQ multiplex PCR, and TCRdb kept only the in-frame ones, dropping some. Of 100,000 to 150,000 clones listed, about 90% are singletons. This chain links TRBV6-5 with TRBJ1-4, with 9 positions matching TRBD1. This sequence originates from an adult who received the AZD1222 COVID-19 vaccine. This specimen consisted of peripheral blood, obtained 28 days after the second AZD1222 dose. The CDR3 here is CASRRTGGQKLFF. CDR3 coding DNA: TGTGCCAGCAGGCGTACAGGGGGCCAAAAACTGTTTTTT.